The 28 T cell receptor beta chains below were found in one sample sequenced in a study of blood T cell repertoires in COVID-19. Data came from immunoSEQ multiplex PCR; TCRdb stores just in-frame clones and leaves some out. The table has around 150,000 clones, about 72% seen once. Sequenced input: peripheral blood. Receptor source: a man aged 60-69 years who had recovered from COVID-19.

This clone was detected once. The gene calls are TRBV5-4 and TRBJ1-4, with no clear D. Germline assignment: CDR1 SGHNT and CDR2 YYREEE (reference sequence). The V end lost 9 bases, the J end lost 1 base, and 16 bases lay between the germline ends. The CDR3 has 15 residues. CDR3 amino acids: CATSNAGITNEKLFF. For the CDR3, the DNA is TGTGCCACATCGAACGCGGGGATAACTAATGAAAAACTGTTTTTT.

This clone was observed many times. The chain uses TRBV28 and TRBJ1-5, with unresolved D. Germline V gene sequence: CDR1 MDHEN, CDR2 SYDVKM. V lost 4 bases to trimming and J lost 5 bases, with 15 bases between them. The CDR3 has 15 amino acids. CDR3 DNA sequence: TGTGCCAGCAGTTCCCACGGAGGAAACGATCAGCCCCAGCATTTT. Encoded protein: CASSSHGGNDQPQHF.

The V and J genes are TRBV4-3 and TRBJ2-3; 11 bases map to TRBD2. In germline, CDR1 is LGHNA, CDR2 YSLEER. CDR3 length: 16 residues. V lost 0 bases, J lost 4 bases, and 3 bases stayed unmatched. The CDR3 here is CASSQDSGGAPDTQYF. The CDR3 DNA reads TGCGCCAGCAGCCAAGATAGCGGGGGGGCCCCAGATACGCAGTATTTT.

This rearrangement joins TRBV5-8 to TRBJ1-4; D is ambiguous. Trimming took 2 bases from V and 0 from J, leaving 11 bases between them. Germline CDR1 is SGHTS and CDR2 is YDEGEE. The CDR3 loop spans 16 amino acids. The CDR3 DNA reads TGTGCCAGCAGCTTTAGTCTGGGCACAACTAATGAAAAACTGTTTTTT. It is translated as CASSFSLGTTNEKLFF.

This sequence joins TRBV18 and TRBJ1-1; D gene unclear. The CDR3 runs 11 residues. V shed 5 bases and J shed 7 bases, with 8 bases lying between them. Germline lookup yields CDR1 KGHSH and CDR2 LQKENI. The DNA of the CDR3 is TGTGCCAGCTCAAACGGGAATGAAGCTTTCTTT. Its protein is CASSNGNEAFF.

V and J are TRBV7-3 and TRBJ2-1; TRBD2 matches 8 bases. Trimming took 4 bases from V and 2 from J; bases not matched to a gene: 7. CDR1 is SGHTA, CDR2 FQGTGA, per germline. This CDR3 contains 16 residues. CDR3 nucleotide sequence: TGTGCCAGCAGCTCGCAAGCGGGGGTGACCTACAATGAGCAGTTCTTC. As protein: CASSSQAGVTYNEQFF.

This clone was detected a few times. The chain joins TRBV7-6 to TRBJ2-7; TRBD1 matches 8 bases. The ends lost 5 bases at V and 6 bases at J; junction bases unmatched: 6. The CDR3 has 13 amino acids. Germline loops: CDR1 SGHVS, CDR2 FNYEAQ. The DNA for the CDR3 is TGTGCCAGCAGCGTCGGACAGGGTGGCGAGCAGTACTTC. It yields the protein CASSVGQGGEQYF.

The genes are TRBV20-1 and TRBJ1-5; 7 bases match TRBD1. The CDR3 runs 15 residues. The ends lost 3 bases at V and 7 bases at J; junction bases unmatched: 12. Germline-derived CDR1 and CDR2 are DFQATT and SNEGSKA (reference sequence). CDR3 sequence reads: CSASGDPGGGQPQHF. CDR3 DNA: TGCAGTGCTAGTGGGGACCCAGGGGGAGGCCAGCCCCAGCATTTT.

The chain is built from TRBV7-2 and TRBJ2-2; possible D gene TRBD1, 5 bases. V lost 5 bases, J lost 4 bases, and 17 bases lay in between. The CDR3 extends over 16 amino acids. Germline CDR1 SGHTA, CDR2 FQGNSA. The chain's CDR3 is CASSQGAGMGTGELFF. For the CDR3, the DNA is TGTGCCAGCAGCCAAGGAGCAGGGATGGGCACCGGGGAGCTGTTTTTT.

This chain connects TRBV6-6 to TRBJ2-7; 10 bases are shared with TRBD1. CDR1 is MNHNY, CDR2 SVGAGI, per germline (reference sequence). Trimming removed 2 bases from V and 6 bases from J; junction bases left unmatched: 4. The CDR3 contains 14 residues. The CDR3 sequence: CASSYPGQGLEQYF. CDR3 nucleotide sequence: TGTGCCAGCAGTTACCCGGGACAGGGGCTCGAGCAGTACTTC.

This chain joins TRBV7-2 and TRBJ2-7; D possibly corresponds to TRBD1 (5 bases). Germline lookup yields CDR1 SGHTA and CDR2 FQGNSA. The CDR3 is 16 residues long. Trimming removed 5 bases at V and 0 bases at J, with 17 bases between. The CDR3 nucleotides read TGTGCCAGCAGCCAAGACAGCTCGACCTACTCCTACGAGCAGTACTTC. Protein product: CASSQDSSTYSYEQYF. Full variable domain (rest looked up from reference TRBV7-2 and TRBJ2-7): GAGVSQSPSNKVTEKGKDVELRCDPISGHTALYWYRQSLGQGLEFLIYFQGNSAPDKSGLPSDRFSAERTGGSVSTLTIQRTQQEDSAVYLCASSQDSSTYSYEQYFGPGTRLTVT.

The V call is TRBV9, the J call TRBJ1-5; D not resolved. V gave up 0 bases and J gave up 9 bases, with 16 bases separating them. The CDR3 extends over 15 amino acids. Germline V lookup: CDR1 SGDLS, CDR2 YYNGEE. CDR3 nucleotides: TGTGCCAGCAGCGTAGACGTCGGGAGGGAGATGCCCCAGCATTTT. Amino acid sequence: CASSVDVGREMPQHF.

This clone was detected a few times. The chain carries TRBV7-3 and TRBJ1-3; TRBD1 matches at 7 bases. With V trimmed by 5 bases and J by 2 bases, 6 bases remained unmatched. Germline CDR1 and CDR2: SGHTA and FQGTGA. CDR3 size: 15 residues. The CDR3 nucleotides are TGTGCCAGCAGCCTAGAGACAGGGACTGGAAACACCATATATTTT. This sequence encodes CASSLETGTGNTIYF.

The rearrangement links TRBV3-1 (or the pseudogene TRBV3-2) to TRBJ2-2; D might be TRBD1 (6 bases). The V end was cut by 4 bases, the J end by 0 bases, with 18 bases between. CDR1 LGHDT and CDR2 YNNKEL come from the germline V gene (reference sequence). The CDR3 loop spans 18 amino acids. CDR3 in DNA: TGTGCCAGCAGCCGTCTGGCCCCGGGACACACGAACACCGGGGAGCTGTTTTTT. It yields the protein CASSRLAPGHTNTGELFF.

The chain uses TRBV5-8 and TRBJ2-7; 8 nucleotides align to TRBD1. The germline CDR1 and CDR2 sequences are SGHTS and YDEGEE. The CDR3 runs to 13 residues. The junction had 2 bases not matched to a gene; V was cut back by 4 bases and J by 2 bases. The chain's CDR3 is CASSQDRAYEQYF. For the CDR3, the DNA is TGTGCCAGCAGCCAGGACAGGGCCTACGAGCAGTACTTC.

The rearrangement uses TRBV28 and TRBJ1-1, with D unresolved. Germline V gene data show CDR1 as MDHEN and CDR2 as SYDVKM. The germline V and J ends were trimmed by 2 bases and 5 bases, with 12 bases remaining between them. The CDR3 is 14 residues long. CDR3 protein: CASSLNQPRTEAFF. The CDR3 bases are TGTGCCAGCAGTTTAAACCAGCCGCGGACTGAAGCTTTCTTT.

This chain uses TRBV7-6 with TRBJ1-6; D is perhaps TRBD1 (5 bases). Trimming removed 2 bases from V and 10 bases from J, with 15 bases in between. Germline CDR1 SGHVS, CDR2 FNYEAQ. The CDR3 sequence is 15 residues long. CDR3 in DNA: TGTGCCAGCAGCTTACTCCGGCAGGGCGAATCACCCCTCCACTTT. It is translated as CASSLLRQGESPLHF.

The chain has TRBV28 and TRBJ2-7, with 8 bases fitting TRBD1. The CDR3 runs to 13 residues. Germline V lookup: CDR1 MDHEN, CDR2 SYDVKM. V dropped 5 bases and J dropped 6; count of bases not matched to a gene: 6. CDR3: CASSPSDRVEQYF. CDR3 in DNA: TGTGCCAGCAGTCCATCGGACAGGGTCGAGCAGTACTTC.

The chain recombines TRBV5-1 with TRBJ1-6, with D possibly matching TRBD1 (5 bases). CDR1 and CDR2 (germline): SGHRS, YFSETQ. Trimming stripped 2 bases from V and 4 bases from J, with 10 bases between. The CDR3 sequence is 15 residues long. CDR3 loop: CASSLEGTYNSPLHF. CDR3 DNA sequence: TGCGCCAGCAGCTTAGAAGGGACTTATAATTCACCCCTCCACTTT.

The chain joins TRBV27 to TRBJ2-5; D possibly corresponds to TRBD1 (6 bases). The germline gives CDR1 MNHEY, CDR2 SMNVEV (reference sequence). V was cut by 3 bases and J by 5 bases, with 13 bases left in between. The CDR3 covers 14 residues. CDR3: CASSLSGQGETQYF. Written as DNA, the CDR3 is TGTGCCAGCAGTTTGTCGGGACAAGGGGAGACCCAGTACTTC.

The genes are TRBV19 and TRBJ2-5, with D perhaps matching TRBD1 (6 bases). Germline CDR1 LNHDA, CDR2 SQIVND (reference sequence). V was pared by 6 bases and J by 1 base, with 12 bases between. CDR3 length equals 14 residues. This CDR3 reads CASSTQGFQETQYF. The CDR3 nucleotides are TGTGCCAGTAGCACACAGGGCTTCCAAGAGACCCAGTACTTC.

The chain joins TRBV5-1 to TRBJ2-2; D perhaps matches TRBD1 (5 bases). Germline CDR1 is SGHRS and CDR2 is YFSETQ. The V end lost 0 bases, the J end lost 4 bases, and 13 bases lay between the germline ends. The CDR3 has 16 residues. CDR3 sequence: CASSLEGRVGTGELFF. As DNA, the CDR3 is TGCGCCAGCAGCTTGGAGGGCAGGGTGGGCACCGGGGAGCTGTTTTTT.

For the CDR3, the DNA is TGTGCCAGTGCCACACAGGGTTCGGCCACTGAAGCTTTCTTT. Translated: CASATQGSATEAFF. The chain couples TRBV19 to TRBJ1-1; possibly TRBD1 for D (6 bases). Per the germline V gene, CDR1 is LNHDA and CDR2 is SQIVND (reference sequence). CDR3 size: 14 residues. Trimming shortened V by 8 bases and J by 4 bases, and 17 bases separated the two germline ends.

V and J are TRBV18 and TRBJ1-3; 9 bases agree with TRBD1. Trimming cost V 3 bases and J 2 bases; bases outside gene matches: 2. Germline V gene data show CDR1 as KGHSH and CDR2 as LQKENI. CDR3 length: 15 residues. The CDR3 coding sequence is TGTGCCAGCTCACCCGGGACAGGGACTGGAAACACCATATATTTT. Its protein product is CASSPGTGTGNTIYF. The full variable domain, rest sourced from reference TRBV18 and TRBJ1-3, is NAGVMQNPRHLVRRRGQEARLRCSPMKGHSHVYWYRQLPEEGLKFMVYLQKENIIDESGMPKERFSAEFPKEGPSILRIQQVVRGDSAAYFCASSPGTGTGNTIYFGEGSWLTVV.

The CDR3 DNA reads TGTGCCAGCAGTTTTAGCGGGAACGCAGATACGCAGTATTTT. Translating it yields CASSFSGNADTQYF. The chain links TRBV2 to TRBJ2-3; 8 bases fit TRBD2. The CDR3 is made up of 14 amino acids. Losses at the gene ends were 5 bases for V and 4 bases for J; bases not matched to a gene: 5. CDR1 is SNHLY, CDR2 FYNNEI, per germline.

The V gene is TRBV7-2, the J gene TRBJ2-2; D unresolved. CDR1 and CDR2 (germline): SGHTA, FQGNSA. V was pared by 1 base and J by 0 bases, with 6 bases between. CDR3 length equals 15 residues. The chain's CDR3 is CASSLDSSNTGELFF. CDR3 DNA: TGTGCCAGCAGCTTAGACAGTTCGAACACCGGGGAGCTGTTTTTT. Variable domain in full (rest from reference TRBV7-2 and TRBJ2-2): GAGVSQSPSNKVTEKGKDVELRCDPISGHTALYWYRQSLGQGLEFLIYFQGNSAPDKSGLPSDRFSAERTGGSVSTLTIQRTQQEDSAVYLCASSLDSSNTGELFFGEGSRLTVL.

This clone was found once. The rearrangement joins TRBV7-2 to TRBJ2-2; D is perhaps TRBD1 (7 bases). The CDR3 totals 15 residues. Germline values: CDR1 SGHTA, CDR2 FQGNSA. Trimming shortened V by 1 base and J by 6 bases, and 12 bases separated the two germline ends. The CDR3 protein is CASSLVSRGAGELFF. The CDR3 DNA reads as TGTGCCAGCAGCTTAGTTTCCAGGGGGGCCGGGGAGCTGTTTTTT.

The chain combines TRBV10-3 with TRBJ1-1; D ambiguous. Germline loops: CDR1 ENHRY, CDR2 SYGVKD. The CDR3 is 15 amino acids. Trimming cost V 0 bases and J 0 bases, with 8 bases left between them. This CDR3 reads CAISESNGLNTEAFF. DNA of the CDR3: TGTGCCATCAGTGAGTCGAACGGTTTGAACACTGAAGCTTTCTTT.